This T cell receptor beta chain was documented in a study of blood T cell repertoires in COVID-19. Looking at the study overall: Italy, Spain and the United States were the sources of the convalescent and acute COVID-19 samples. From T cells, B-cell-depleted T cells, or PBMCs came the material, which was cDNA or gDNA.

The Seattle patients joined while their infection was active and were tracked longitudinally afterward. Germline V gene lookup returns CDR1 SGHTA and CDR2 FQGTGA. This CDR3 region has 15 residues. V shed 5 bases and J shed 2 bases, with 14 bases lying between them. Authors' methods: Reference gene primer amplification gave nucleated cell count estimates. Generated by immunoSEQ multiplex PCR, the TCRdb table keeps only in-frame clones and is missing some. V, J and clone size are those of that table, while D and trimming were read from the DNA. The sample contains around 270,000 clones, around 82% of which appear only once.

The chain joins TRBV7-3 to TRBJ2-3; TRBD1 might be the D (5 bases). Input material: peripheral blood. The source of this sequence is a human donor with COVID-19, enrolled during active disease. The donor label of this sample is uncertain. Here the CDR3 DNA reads TGTGCCAGCAGCCCCAGGGCTAGAGACACAGATACGCAGTATTTT. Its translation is CASSPRARDTDTQYF.